A selection of T cell receptor beta chains follows, all from one sample in a study of shared clonotypes between healthy human individuals. Assay used: immunoSEQ multiplex PCR; TCRdb lists only in-frame clones, some missing. This table holds roughly 1,500,000 clones, approximately 98% found once. Sequenced: naive CD4+ T cells sorted from blood. The origin of the receptors is a man aged 30 to 39 in good health. Both conserved end residues are part of each CDR3. The D gene is left open where the match is weak. Only part of the rows carry a size: once, few, many, or a class if the clone is expanded.

size	V	J	D	DNA	CDR3
NA	TRBV5-1	TRBJ1-2	NA	TGCGCCAGCAGCTCCGGGGCTCAGGGCTATGGCTACACCTTC	CASSSGAQGYGYTF
NA	TRBV2	TRBJ1-4	NA	TGTGCCAGCAGTTTCGCCTCCCCAACTAATGAAAAACTGTTTTTT	CASSFASPTNEKLFF
NA	TRBV4-2	TRBJ2-3	NA	TGTGCCAGCAGCCAAGATTTTCAACCAGATACGCAGTATTTT	CASSQDFQPDTQYF
NA	TRBV15	TRBJ1-5	NA	TGTGCCACCAGCAGAGATCGGGGAATTCAGCCCCAGCATTTT	CATSRDRGIQPQHF
NA	TRBV29-1	TRBJ2-2	NA	TGCAGCGTTCAATTACCCGGGGAGCTGTTTTTT	CSVQLPGELFF
NA	TRBV15	TRBJ2-7	NA	TGTGCCACCAGCAGAGATCTCCCTGACTCCTACGAGCAGTACTTC	CATSRDLPDSYEQYF
NA	TRBV6-5	TRBJ2-7	NA	TGTGCCAGCAGTTACAGGGGAAGCCGCGAGCAGTACTTC	CASSYRGSREQYF
NA	TRBV11-2	TRBJ2-7	TRBD2	TGTGCCAGCAGCTTTCTGGTGACAGCGGGAGACCCGTACGAGCAGTACTTC	CASSFLVTAGDPYEQYF
NA	TRBV5-6	TRBJ1-2	NA	TGTGCCAGCAGCTTGGGAGGAAACTATGGCTACACCTTC	CASSLGGNYGYTF
NA	TRBV23-1	TRBJ2-2	NA	TGCGCCAGCAGTCAAGCAAGTGCACATGTTGCGAACACCGGGGAGCTGTTTTTT	CASSQASAHVANTGELFF
once	TRBV29-1	TRBJ1-3	NA	TGCAGCGTTGAGCTCCACTCTGGAAACACCATATATTTT	CSVELHSGNTIYF
NA	TRBV19	TRBJ1-5	NA	TGTGCCAGTAGTAGAGGGTTCTATCAGCCCCAGCATTTT	CASSRGFYQPQHF
NA	TRBV5-1	TRBJ2-2	TRBD2	TGCGCCAGCAGCAAGCCTAGCGGGAACACCGGGGAGCTGTTTTTT	CASSKPSGNTGELFF
NA	TRBV9	TRBJ2-1	NA	TGTGCCAGCAGCGGGAGGCCCAACAATGAGCAGTTCTTC	CASSGRPNNEQFF
NA	TRBV7-2	TRBJ1-2	NA	TGTGCCAGCAGCTATGGACAGACCCGCTACACCTTC	CASSYGQTRYTF
NA	TRBV12-5	TRBJ2-7	TRBD1	TGTGCTAGTGGTTTGGTACGGGACAGGGGGCATCCCTACGAGCAGTACTTC	CASGLVRDRGHPYEQYF
NA	TRBV27	TRBJ2-1	TRBD2	TGTGCCAGCAGTTTAGACGGGCTTATTGGCGGGAGCCCTAATGAGCAGTTCTTC	CASSLDGLIGGSPNEQFF
NA	TRBV6-5	TRBJ1-2	NA	TGTGCCAGCAGTTACTCGGGCTCCACCTCTGGCGGCTACACCTTC	CASSYSGSTSGGYTF